The TCR beta chain under discussion was sequenced for a study of blood T cell repertoires in COVID-19. On the study more broadly: Samples taken during acute and convalescent COVID-19 were collected in the United States, Italy and Spain.

CDR1 and CDR2 from the germline V gene are LNHNV and YYDKDF (reference sequence). This CDR3 is built from 14 residues. V was trimmed by 0 bases and J by 3 bases, leaving 7 bases between them. Some clones are missing from TCRdb's copy, which holds only in-frame ones; the method was immunoSEQ multiplex PCR. Among 100,000 to 150,000 clones listed, more than 75% were seen once. This TCR came from a man between 60 and 75 years old with COVID-19, enrolled during active disease. What was sequenced was peripheral blood. The V and J genes are TRBV15 and TRBJ2-3, with D maybe TRBD2 (5 bases). This CDR3 reads CATSRDRGTDTQYF. DNA for the CDR3: TGTGCCACCAGCAGAGATCGGGGAACAGATACGCAGTATTTT.